This T cell receptor beta chain was captured in a study of blood T cell repertoires in COVID-19. Study at large: The samples span acute and convalescent COVID-19 from the United States, Italy and Spain. From T cells, B-cell-depleted T cells, or PBMCs came the material, which was cDNA or gDNA.

Authors' analysis steps: Quantification of nucleated cells was approximated via reference gene primer amplification. The repertoire was sequenced with immunoSEQ multiplex PCR; TCRdb's copy has only in-frame clones and lacks some. V, J and clone size are those of that table, while D and trimming were read from the DNA. Of around 210,000 clones in the sample, around 85% were seen once. Sequenced sample: peripheral blood. This clonotype was sampled from a woman in her seventies with acute or convalescent COVID-19.

CDR3 coding DNA: TGTGCCAGCAGGGGAGGGGGAGCAATTAATGAAAAACTGTTTTTT. Its translation: CASRGGGAINEKLFF. This rearrangement joins TRBV4-2 to TRBJ1-4; D may be TRBD1 (6 bases). Germline V CDR1 and CDR2: LGHNA, YNFKEQ. V dropped 6 bases and J dropped 4 bases, with 15 bases sitting between them. There are 15 residues in the CDR3.